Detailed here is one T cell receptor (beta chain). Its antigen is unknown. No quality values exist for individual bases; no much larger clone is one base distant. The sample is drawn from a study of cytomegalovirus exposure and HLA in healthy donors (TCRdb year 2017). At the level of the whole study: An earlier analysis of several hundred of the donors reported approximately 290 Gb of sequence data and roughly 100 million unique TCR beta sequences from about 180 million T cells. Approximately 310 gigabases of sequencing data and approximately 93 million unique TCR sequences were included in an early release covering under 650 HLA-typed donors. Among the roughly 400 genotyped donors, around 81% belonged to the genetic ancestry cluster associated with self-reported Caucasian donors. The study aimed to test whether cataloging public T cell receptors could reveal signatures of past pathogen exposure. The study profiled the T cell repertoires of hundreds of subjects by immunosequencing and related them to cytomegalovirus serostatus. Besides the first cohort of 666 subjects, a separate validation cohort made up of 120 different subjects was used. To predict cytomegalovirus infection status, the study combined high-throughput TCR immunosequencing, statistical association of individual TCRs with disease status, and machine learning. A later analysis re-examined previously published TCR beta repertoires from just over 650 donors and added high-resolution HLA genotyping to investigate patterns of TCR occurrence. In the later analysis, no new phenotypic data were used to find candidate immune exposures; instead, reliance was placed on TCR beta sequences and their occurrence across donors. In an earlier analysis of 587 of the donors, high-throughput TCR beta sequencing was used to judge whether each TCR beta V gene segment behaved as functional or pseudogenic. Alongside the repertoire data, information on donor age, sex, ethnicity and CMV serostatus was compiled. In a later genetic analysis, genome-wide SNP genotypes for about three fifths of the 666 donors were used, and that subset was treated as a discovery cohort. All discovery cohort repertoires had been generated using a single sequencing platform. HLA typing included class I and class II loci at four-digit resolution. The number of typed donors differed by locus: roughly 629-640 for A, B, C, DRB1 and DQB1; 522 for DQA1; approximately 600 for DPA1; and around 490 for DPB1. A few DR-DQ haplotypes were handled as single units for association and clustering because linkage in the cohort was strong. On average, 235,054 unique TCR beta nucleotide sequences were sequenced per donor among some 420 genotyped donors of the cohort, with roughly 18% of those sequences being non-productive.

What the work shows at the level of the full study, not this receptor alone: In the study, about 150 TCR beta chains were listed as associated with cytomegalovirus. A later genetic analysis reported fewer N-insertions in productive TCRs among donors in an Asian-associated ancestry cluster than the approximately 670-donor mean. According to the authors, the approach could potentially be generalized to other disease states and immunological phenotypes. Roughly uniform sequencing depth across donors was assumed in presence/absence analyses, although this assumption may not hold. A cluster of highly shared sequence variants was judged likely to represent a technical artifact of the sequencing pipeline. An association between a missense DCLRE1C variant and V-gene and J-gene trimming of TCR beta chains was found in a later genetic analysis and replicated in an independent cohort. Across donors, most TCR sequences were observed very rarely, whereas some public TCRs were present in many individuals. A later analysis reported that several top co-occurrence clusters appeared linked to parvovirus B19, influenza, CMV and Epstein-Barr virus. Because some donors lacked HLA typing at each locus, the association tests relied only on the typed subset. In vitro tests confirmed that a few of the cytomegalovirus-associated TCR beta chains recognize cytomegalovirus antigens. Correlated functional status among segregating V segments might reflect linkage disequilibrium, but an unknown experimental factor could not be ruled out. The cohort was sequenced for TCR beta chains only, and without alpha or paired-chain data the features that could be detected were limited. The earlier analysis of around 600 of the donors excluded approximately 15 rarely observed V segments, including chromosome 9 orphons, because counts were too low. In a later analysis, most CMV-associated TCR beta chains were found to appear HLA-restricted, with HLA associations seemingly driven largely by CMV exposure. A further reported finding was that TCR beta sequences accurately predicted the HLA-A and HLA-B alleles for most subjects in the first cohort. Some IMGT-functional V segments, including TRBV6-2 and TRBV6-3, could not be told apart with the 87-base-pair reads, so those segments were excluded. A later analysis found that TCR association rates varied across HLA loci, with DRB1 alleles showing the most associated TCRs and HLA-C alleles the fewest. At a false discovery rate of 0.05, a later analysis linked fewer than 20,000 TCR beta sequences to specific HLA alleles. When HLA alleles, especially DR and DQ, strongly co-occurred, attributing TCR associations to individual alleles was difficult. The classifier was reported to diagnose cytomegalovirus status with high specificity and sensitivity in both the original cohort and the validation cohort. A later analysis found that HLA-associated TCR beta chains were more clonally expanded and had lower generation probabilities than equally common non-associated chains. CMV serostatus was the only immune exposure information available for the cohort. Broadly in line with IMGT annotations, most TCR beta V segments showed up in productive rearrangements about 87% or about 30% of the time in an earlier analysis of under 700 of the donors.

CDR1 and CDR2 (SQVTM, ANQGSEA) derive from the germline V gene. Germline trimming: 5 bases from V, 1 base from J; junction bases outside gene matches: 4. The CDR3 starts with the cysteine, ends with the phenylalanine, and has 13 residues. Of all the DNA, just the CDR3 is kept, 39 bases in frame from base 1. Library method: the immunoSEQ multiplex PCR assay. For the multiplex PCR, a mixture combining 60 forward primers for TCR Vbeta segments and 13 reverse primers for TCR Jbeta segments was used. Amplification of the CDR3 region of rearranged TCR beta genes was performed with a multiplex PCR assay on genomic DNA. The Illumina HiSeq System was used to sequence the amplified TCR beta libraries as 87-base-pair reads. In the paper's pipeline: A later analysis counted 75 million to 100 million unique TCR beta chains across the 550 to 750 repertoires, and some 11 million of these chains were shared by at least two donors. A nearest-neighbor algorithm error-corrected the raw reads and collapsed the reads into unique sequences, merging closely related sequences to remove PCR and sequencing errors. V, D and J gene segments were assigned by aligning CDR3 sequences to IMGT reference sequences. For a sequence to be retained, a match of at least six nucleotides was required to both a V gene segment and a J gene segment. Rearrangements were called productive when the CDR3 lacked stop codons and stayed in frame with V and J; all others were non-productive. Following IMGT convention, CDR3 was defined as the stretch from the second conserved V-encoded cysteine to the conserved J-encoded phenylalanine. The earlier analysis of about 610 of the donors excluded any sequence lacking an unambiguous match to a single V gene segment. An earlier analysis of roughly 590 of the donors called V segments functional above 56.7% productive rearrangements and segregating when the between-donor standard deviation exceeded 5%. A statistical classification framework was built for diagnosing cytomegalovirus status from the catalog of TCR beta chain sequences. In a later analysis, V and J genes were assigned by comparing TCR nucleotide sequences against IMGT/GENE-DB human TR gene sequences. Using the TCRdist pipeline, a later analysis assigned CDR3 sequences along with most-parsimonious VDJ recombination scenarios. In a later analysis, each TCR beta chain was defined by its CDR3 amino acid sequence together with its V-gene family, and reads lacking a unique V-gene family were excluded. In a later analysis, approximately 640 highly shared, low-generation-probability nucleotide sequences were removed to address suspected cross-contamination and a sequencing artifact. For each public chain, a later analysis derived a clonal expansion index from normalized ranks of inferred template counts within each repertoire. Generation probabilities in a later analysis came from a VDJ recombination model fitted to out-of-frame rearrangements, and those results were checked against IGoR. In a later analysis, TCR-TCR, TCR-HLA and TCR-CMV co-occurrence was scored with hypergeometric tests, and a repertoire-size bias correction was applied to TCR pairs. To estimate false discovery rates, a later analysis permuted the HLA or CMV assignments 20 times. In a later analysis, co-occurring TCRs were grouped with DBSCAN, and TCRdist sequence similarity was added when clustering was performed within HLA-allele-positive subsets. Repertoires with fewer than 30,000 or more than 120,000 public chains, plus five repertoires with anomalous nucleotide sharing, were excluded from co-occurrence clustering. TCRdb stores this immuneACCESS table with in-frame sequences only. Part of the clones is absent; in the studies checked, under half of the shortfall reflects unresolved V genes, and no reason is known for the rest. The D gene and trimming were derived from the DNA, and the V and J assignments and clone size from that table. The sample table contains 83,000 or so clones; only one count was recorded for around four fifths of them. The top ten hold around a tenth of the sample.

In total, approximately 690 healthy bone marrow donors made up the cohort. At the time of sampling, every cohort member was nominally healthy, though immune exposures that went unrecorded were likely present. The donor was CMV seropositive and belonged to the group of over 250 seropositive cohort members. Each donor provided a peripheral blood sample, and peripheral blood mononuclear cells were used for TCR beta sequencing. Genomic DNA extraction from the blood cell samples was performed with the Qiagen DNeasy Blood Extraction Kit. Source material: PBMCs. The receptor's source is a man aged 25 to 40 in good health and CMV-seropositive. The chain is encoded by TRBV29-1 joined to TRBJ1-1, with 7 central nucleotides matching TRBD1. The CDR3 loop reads CSVKGGRNTEAFF. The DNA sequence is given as TGCAGCGTTAAAGGGGGCCGGAACACTGAAGCTTTCTTT.